The text below deals with one T cell receptor beta chain. Its cognate antigen is unknown. The length of the CDR3 is 13 residues. CDR1 and CDR2 (germline): SGDLS, YYNGEE. Trimming shortened V by 1 base and J by 4 bases, and 7 bases separated the two germline ends. These data originate in a study of Ad26.COV2.S vaccination and SARS-CoV-2 variants. Across the study: Vaccine-arm donor from the placebo-controlled COV1001 Ad26.COV2.S trial. Ad26.COV2.S was injected intramuscularly once or twice, 56 days apart.

Method: immunoSEQ multiplex PCR; TCRdb's copy keeps in-frame clones and lacks some. Of 330,000 or so clones listed, around 90% were seen once; the top ten hold 5.5%. Study-wide findings and caveats: Ad26.COV2.S recipients had broader spike-specific TCRs (P = 0.0014). Breadth measured for non-spike TCRs was similar across vaccine and placebo recipients.

Treatment noted: about 20 received Ad26.COV2.S at low or high dose, single or two shots; roughly five received placebo; per-sample allocation not given. Sample collection was performed on day 63 after the first vaccine or placebo injection. The V and J genes are TRBV9 and TRBJ2-3; D is unresolved. The TCR sequence derives from a person between 18 and 65 years old who received the Ad26.COV2.S COVID-19 vaccine or a placebo. The input for sequencing was peripheral blood, taken in a trial of Ad26.COV2.S vaccine versus placebo. The CDR3 loop reads CASSVWVSDTQYF. The DNA of the CDR3 is TGTGCCAGCAGCGTATGGGTTTCAGATACGCAGTATTTT.